The entry below describes one TCR beta chain. Splitting the CD4+ cells yielded a CD45RA+ naive subset and a CD45RA-negative memory subset. These data are taken from a study of shared clonotypes between healthy human individuals. Trimming left V 2 bases short and J 8 bases short, with 15 bases between. CDR1 SNHLY and CDR2 FYNNEI come from the germline V gene. The CDR3 is 15 residues long. Method: immunoSEQ multiplex PCR; TCRdb's copy keeps in-frame clones and lacks some. The top ten clones hold less than 2% of a sample with roughly 640,000 clones, 74% of them seen once. The gene calls are TRBV2 and TRBJ1-4; tentatively, D is TRBD1 (6 bases). The specimen was memory CD4+ T cells sorted from blood. The subset is: CD45RA-negative fraction. The source is a woman between 25 and 40 years old in good health. The CDR3 reads CASSERGADGEKLFF. The CDR3 coding sequence is TGTGCCAGCAGTGAAAGGGGGGCGGATGGAGAAAAACTGTTTTTT.